These 19 T cell receptor beta chains were all obtained from the same sample, sequenced in a study of T-cell memory formation after mild COVID-19. TCRdb independently ran MiXCR on the 5' RACE reads; one entry per CDR3 protein. This table holds roughly 130,000 distinct CDR3 sequences, approximately 17% found once. The sequencing sample was made of PBMCs or a T cell subset sorted from them (not recorded which). These receptors all come from a man aged 18-30 years who had mild COVID-19 (a few samples of this study predate the infection). Cell type and time point are not known.

The chain couples TRBV28 to TRBJ2-2, with a weak D call TRBD1 (6 bases). The V and J ends lost 8 bases and 6 bases respectively, with 19 bases between them. The CDR3 runs 15 residues. The germline V gene has CDR1 MDHEN and CDR2 SYDVKM. As DNA, the CDR3 is TGTGCCAGCCAAGGCGTACAAGCAGGGGCCGGGGAGCTGTTTTTT. As protein: CASQGVQAGAGELFF.

The chain recombines TRBV27 with TRBJ2-2; TRBD2 agrees at 15 bases. Germline CDR1 is MNHEY and CDR2 is SMNVEV (reference sequence). The CDR3 contains 20 residues. V was clipped by 4 bases and J by 0 bases; unmatched bases: 9. CDR3 in DNA: TGTGCCAGCAGTTACTTTCGGACTAGCGGGGGGGCCGCGAACACCGGGGAGCTGTTTTTT. It codes for CASSYFRTSGGAANTGELFF.

This clonotype has at least ten counts. The chain's CDR3 is CASPGLGFREQFF. The CDR3 bases are TGTGCCAGCCCGGGACTAGGGTTTCGCGAGCAGTTCTTC. V and J are TRBV7-9 and TRBJ2-1; 8 nucleotides match TRBD2. The junction had 10 bases not matched to a gene; V was cut back by 8 bases and J by 10 bases. This CDR3 region has 13 residues. Germline CDR1 and CDR2: SEHNR and FQNEAQ (reference sequence). Full variable domain (missing parts from reference TRBV7-9 and TRBJ2-1): DTGVSQNPRHKITKRGQNVTFRCDPISEHNRLYWYRQTLGQGPEFLTYFQNEAQLEKSRLLSDRFSAERPKGSFSTLEIQRTEQGDSAMYLCASPGLGFREQFFGPGTRLTVL.

The chain is built from TRBV12-3 or TRBV12-4 and TRBJ2-7; the D call may be TRBD1 or TRBD2 (6 bases each). V lost 6 bases and J 5 bases, leaving 14 bases between the germline ends. This CDR3 has 13 residues. CDR3 in DNA: TGTGCCAGCAGAGAACAGGGACTCGACGAGCAGTACTTC. Protein product: CASREQGLDEQYF.

This rearrangement joins TRBV15 to TRBJ2-2; D is possibly TRBD1 (6 bases). CDR1 is LNHNV, CDR2 YYDKDF, per germline (reference sequence). The CDR3 sequence is 16 residues long. V gave up 1 base and J gave up 5 bases, with 14 bases separating them. The CDR3 loop reads CATSRATGSGTGELFF. The CDR3 DNA reads as TGTGCCACCAGCAGAGCTACAGGGAGTGGGACCGGGGAGCTGTTTTTT.

This clonotype was seen only a few times. This rearrangement joins TRBV7-9 to TRBJ1-1; 8 bases fit TRBD1. Germline V gene data show CDR1 as SEHNR and CDR2 as FQNEAQ (reference sequence). After removal of 5 bases from V and 7 bases from J, the junction contained 6 bases not matched to a gene. This CDR3 is 13 amino acids long. The CDR3 loop is CASSIDRGGEAFF. DNA of the CDR3: TGTGCCAGCAGCATCGACAGGGGCGGTGAAGCTTTCTTT. Combining the CDR3 with reference TRBV7-9 and TRBJ1-1 gives the whole variable domain DTGVSQNPRHKITKRGQNVTFRCDPISEHNRLYWYRQTLGQGPEFLTYFQNEAQLEKSRLLSDRFSAERPKGSFSTLEIQRTEQGDSAMYLCASSIDRGGEAFFGQGTRLTVV.

The V call is TRBV20-1, the J call TRBJ1-5; D is uncertain. CDR1 and CDR2 from the germline V gene are DFQATT and SNEGSKA (reference sequence). Trimming pared 6 bases from V and 6 bases from J, leaving 18 bases between. CDR3 size: 14 residues. CDR3 loop: CSALGYGETQPQHF. CDR3 DNA: TGCAGTGCGCTAGGTTACGGGGAAACTCAGCCCCAGCATTTT.

This clonotype was detected many times. The chain is built from TRBV11-2 and TRBJ2-5, with 7 bases that match TRBD1. Germline CDR1 and CDR2: SGHAT and FQNNGV. J gave up 1 base and V 5 bases, and 4 bases lay outside the gene matches. This CDR3 contains 14 residues. The CDR3 region is CASSPGGTQETQYF. The DNA of the CDR3 is TGTGCCAGCAGCCCAGGGGGTACCCAAGAGACCCAGTACTTC.

This clonotype has more than one count but fewer than ten. The chain links TRBV7-2 to TRBJ1-1; perhaps TRBD1 as D (6 bases). The CDR3 consists of 14 residues. Germline CDR1 and CDR2: SGHTA and FQGNSA. V was trimmed by 4 bases and J by 11 bases, leaving 20 bases between them. The CDR3 nucleotides are TGTGCCAGCAGCTGGACCACAGGGAGTGGACTGGCTTTCTTT. This sequence encodes CASSWTTGSGLAFF.

The rearrangement links TRBV7-9 to TRBJ2-5; 9 bases align to TRBD1. This CDR3 region has 13 residues. Germline CDR1 SEHNR, CDR2 FQNEAQ (reference sequence). With 7 bases clipped from V and 7 bases from J, the junction kept 7 bases outside the gene matches. Here the CDR3 reads CASTGGTGMTQYF. Here the CDR3 DNA reads TGTGCCAGCACAGGAGGGACAGGGATGACCCAGTACTTC.

This chain connects TRBV6-6 to TRBJ2-5; D not certain. Trimming removed 4 bases at V and 3 bases at J, with 12 bases between. This CDR3 is built from 14 residues. The germline V gene has CDR1 MNHNY and CDR2 SVGAGI (reference sequence). The CDR3 region is CASSLRTIKETQYF. The CDR3 DNA reads TGTGCCAGCAGTTTGAGGACGATCAAAGAGACCCAGTACTTC.

The J gene is TRBJ2-3, the V gene TRBV29-1, with 10 bases fitting TRBD1. Germline CDR1 SQVTM, CDR2 ANQGSEA. V lost 7 bases and J lost 4; bases outside the gene matches: 11. The CDR3 sequence is 15 residues long. CDR3 nucleotide sequence: TGCAGCGGTGCGACAGGGGGCGGATCAGCAGATACGCAGTATTTT. Translating it yields CSGATGGGSADTQYF.

This clonotype was counted a few times. The J gene is TRBJ2-2, the V gene TRBV7-7; D might be TRBD1 (6 bases). Between the trimmed V and J ends, which lost 6 bases and 6 bases, there was a span of 20 bases. CDR3 length: 16 amino acids. The germline V gene has CDR1 SSHAT and CDR2 FNYEAQ (reference sequence). The CDR3 sequence: CASRRDVGAGPGELFF. The DNA for the CDR3 is TGTGCCAGCAGACGTGATGTGGGGGCAGGGCCCGGGGAGCTGTTTTTT.

The gene calls are TRBV7-3 and TRBJ2-7; weak D call: TRBD2 (6 bases). This CDR3 has 14 residues. Trimming took off 5 bases at V and 2 bases at J, with 13 bases between the two ends. CDR1 and CDR2 (germline): SGHTA, FQGTGA. The chain's CDR3 is CASSRGEPPYEQYF. DNA for the CDR3: TGTGCCAGCAGCCGCGGGGAACCCCCCTACGAGCAGTACTTC.

This clonotype was counted at least ten times. The gene calls are TRBV7-8 and TRBJ2-2; 7 positions match TRBD1. CDR1 is SGHVS and CDR2 is FQNEAQ in the germline V gene. V dropped 4 bases and J dropped 8; count of bases not matched to a gene: 7. The CDR3 loop spans 14 amino acids. The CDR3, as DNA: TGTGCCAGCAGCTCTAGGACAGGCCTTGGGGAGCTGTTTTTT. Translation: CASSSRTGLGELFF.

The chain joins TRBV2 to TRBJ2-1, with 12 bases identical to TRBD1. The V and J ends lost 9 bases and 9 bases, in that order; junction bases with no gene match: 6. The CDR3 runs 13 residues. Germline V gene data show CDR1 as SNHLY and CDR2 as FYNNEI. DNA of the CDR3: TGTGCCAGGGAGGGACAGGGGGCAGGTGAGCAGTTCTTC. Its translation is CAREGQGAGEQFF.

This clonotype has a handful of counts. The V and J genes are TRBV7-9 and TRBJ2-3, with D possibly being TRBD1 (5 bases). V lost 6 bases to trimming and J lost 4 bases, with 8 bases between them. This CDR3 comprises 12 residues. Germline values: CDR1 SEHNR, CDR2 FQNEAQ (reference sequence). The CDR3 bases are TGTGCCAGCAGGGGGCTCTCAGATACGCAGTATTTT. This codes for CASRGLSDTQYF.

J is TRBJ2-2 and V is TRBV2, with D perhaps being TRBD1 or TRBD2 (6 bases each). V was shortened by 2 bases and J by 5 bases, with 12 bases between the two germline ends. CDR3 length: 15 amino acids. CDR1 is SNHLY and CDR2 is FYNNEI in the germline V gene. CDR3 bases: TGTGCCAGCAGTGAAAGTACAGGGAGGACCGGGGAGCTGTTTTTT. Translating it yields CASSESTGRTGELFF. Filled out from reference TRBV2 and TRBJ2-2, the complete variable domain reads EPEVTQTPSHQVTQMGQEVILRCVPISNHLYFYWYRQILGQKVEFLVSFYNNEISEKSEIFDDQFSVERPDGSNFTLKIRSTKLEDSAMYFCASSESTGRTGELFFGEGSRLTVL.

The V gene is TRBV19, the J gene TRBJ2-4, with a possible D match to TRBD1 (7 bases). This CDR3 is built from 16 residues. Per the germline V gene, CDR1 is LNHDA and CDR2 is SQIVND (reference sequence). Trimming removed 8 bases at V and 0 bases at J, with 17 bases between. The CDR3: CASADRRGLAKNIQYF. CDR3 in DNA: TGTGCCAGTGCGGACAGGAGGGGATTAGCCAAAAACATTCAGTACTTC.